Sequencing of this T cell receptor (beta chain) was carried out in a study of vaccination effects on CD4 cells after COVID-19. This clone was seen only a few times. Its matching antigen is unknown. Relative to the germline gene, one junction end is altered; a read error may explain this. The protocol was immunoSEQ multiplex PCR, while the TCRdb copy is restricted to in-frame clones and leaves out a portion. The data show 45,000 to 60,000 clones, just over 70% seen once. Whole-study results and caveats: By a late point after vaccination, infection- and vaccine-induced clones had shrunk markedly through clonal contraction.

Germline V CDR1 and CDR2: SGHNT, YENEEA. This CDR3 contains 15 residues. CD4+ T cells were isolated after less than 12 days of culture. Either the BNT162b2 or mRNA-1273 vaccine was given to participants in two doses. The material was CD4+ T cells from PBMCs cultured without peptide, obtained after COVID-19 vaccination. The TCR was taken from a human donor who received a COVID-19 vaccine. The rearrangement joins TRBV11-3 to TRBJ2-7, with TRBD2 matching 8 bases. The CDR3, as DNA: TGTGCCAGCAGCCCCACCGTAAGAAGGACTAGCTTTAACGTATTC. Its translation is CASSPTVRRTSFNVF.